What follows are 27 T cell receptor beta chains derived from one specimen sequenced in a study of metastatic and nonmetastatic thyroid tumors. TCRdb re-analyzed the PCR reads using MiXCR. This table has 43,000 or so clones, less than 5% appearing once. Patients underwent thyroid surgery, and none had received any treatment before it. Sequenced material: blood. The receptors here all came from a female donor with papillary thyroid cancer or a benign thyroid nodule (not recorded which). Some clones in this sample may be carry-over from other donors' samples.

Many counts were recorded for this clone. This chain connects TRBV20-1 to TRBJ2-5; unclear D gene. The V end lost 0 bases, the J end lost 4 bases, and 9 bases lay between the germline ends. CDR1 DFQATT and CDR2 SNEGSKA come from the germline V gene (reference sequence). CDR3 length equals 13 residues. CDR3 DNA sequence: TGCAGTGCTAGAGAATGGTCGGGAGAGACCCAGTACTTC. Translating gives CSAREWSGETQYF.

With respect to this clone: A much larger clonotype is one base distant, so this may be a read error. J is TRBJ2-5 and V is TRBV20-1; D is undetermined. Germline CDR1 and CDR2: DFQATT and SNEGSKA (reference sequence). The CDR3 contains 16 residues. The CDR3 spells CSARPFFQRNVETQHF. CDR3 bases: TGCAGTGCTAGGCCCTTCTTCCAGAGGAATGTGGAGACCCAGCACTTC.

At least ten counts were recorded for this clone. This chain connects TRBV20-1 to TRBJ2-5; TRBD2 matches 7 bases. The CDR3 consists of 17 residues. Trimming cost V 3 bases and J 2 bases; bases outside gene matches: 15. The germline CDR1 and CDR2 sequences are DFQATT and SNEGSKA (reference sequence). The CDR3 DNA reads TGCAGTGCTAGTCCCACTCCGGGACTACAAGTTCAAGAGACCCAGTACTTC. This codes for CSASPTPGLQVQETQYF.

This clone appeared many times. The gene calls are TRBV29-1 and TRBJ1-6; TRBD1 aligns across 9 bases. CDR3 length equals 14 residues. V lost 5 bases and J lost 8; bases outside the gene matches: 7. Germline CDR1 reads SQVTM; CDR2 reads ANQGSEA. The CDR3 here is CSVKAGQGDSPLHF. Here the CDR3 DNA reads TGCAGCGTTAAAGCGGGACAGGGAGATTCACCCCTCCACTTT.

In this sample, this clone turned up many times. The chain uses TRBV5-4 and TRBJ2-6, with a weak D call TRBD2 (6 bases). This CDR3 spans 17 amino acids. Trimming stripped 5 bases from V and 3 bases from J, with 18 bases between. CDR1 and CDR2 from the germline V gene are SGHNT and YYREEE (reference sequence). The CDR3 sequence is CASRSERVRGGANVLTF. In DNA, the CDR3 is TGTGCCAGCAGATCGGAGCGGGTACGGGGTGGGGCCAACGTCCTGACTTTC. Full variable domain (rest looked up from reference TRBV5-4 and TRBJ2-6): ETGVTQSPTHLIKTRGQQVTLRCSSQSGHNTVSWYQQALGQGPQFIFQYYREEENGRGNFPPRFSGLQFPNYSSELNVNALELDDSALYLCASRSERVRGGANVLTFGAGSRLTVL.

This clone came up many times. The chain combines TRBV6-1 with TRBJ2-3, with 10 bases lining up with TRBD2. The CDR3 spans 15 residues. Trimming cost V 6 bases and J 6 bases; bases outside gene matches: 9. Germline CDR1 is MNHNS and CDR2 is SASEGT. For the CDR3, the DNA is TGTGCCAGCAGATCCCTAGCGGGAGCTTGGGATACGCAGTATTTT. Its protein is CASRSLAGAWDTQYF.

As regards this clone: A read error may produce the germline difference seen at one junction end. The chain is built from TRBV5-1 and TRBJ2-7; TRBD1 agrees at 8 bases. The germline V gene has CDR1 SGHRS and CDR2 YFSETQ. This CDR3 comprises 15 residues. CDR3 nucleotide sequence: TGCGTCAGCAGCTTGGTGACAGGGGTTTTCCACGAGCAGTACTTC. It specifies CVSSLVTGVFHEQYF.

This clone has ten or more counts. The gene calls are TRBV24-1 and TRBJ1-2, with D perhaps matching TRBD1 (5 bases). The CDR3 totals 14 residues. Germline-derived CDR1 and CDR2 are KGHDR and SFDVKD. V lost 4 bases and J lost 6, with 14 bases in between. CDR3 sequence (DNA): TGTGCCACCAGTGACCATCGCTTCAGGGATGGCTACACCTTC. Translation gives CATSDHRFRDGYTF.

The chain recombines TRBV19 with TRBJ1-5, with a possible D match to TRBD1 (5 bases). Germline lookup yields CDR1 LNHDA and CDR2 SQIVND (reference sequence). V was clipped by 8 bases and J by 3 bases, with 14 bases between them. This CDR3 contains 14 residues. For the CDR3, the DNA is TGTGCCAGTGAAGCGGGGGATCACAATCAGCCCCAGCATTTT. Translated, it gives CASEAGDHNQPQHF.

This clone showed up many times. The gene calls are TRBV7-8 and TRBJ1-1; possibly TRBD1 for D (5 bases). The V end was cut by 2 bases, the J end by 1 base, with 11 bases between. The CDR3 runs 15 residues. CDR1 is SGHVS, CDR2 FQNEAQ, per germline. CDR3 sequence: CASSLSWGSNTEAFF. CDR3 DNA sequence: TGTGCCAGCAGCTTATCGTGGGGGTCGAACACTGAAGCTTTCTTT.

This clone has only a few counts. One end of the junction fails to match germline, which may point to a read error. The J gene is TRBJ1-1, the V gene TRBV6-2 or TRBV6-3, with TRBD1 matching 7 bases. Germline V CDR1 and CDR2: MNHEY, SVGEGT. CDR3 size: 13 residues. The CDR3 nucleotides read TGTGCCAGTAGATTGGGACAGTTCTCTGAATCTTTCTTT. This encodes CASRLGQFSESFF.

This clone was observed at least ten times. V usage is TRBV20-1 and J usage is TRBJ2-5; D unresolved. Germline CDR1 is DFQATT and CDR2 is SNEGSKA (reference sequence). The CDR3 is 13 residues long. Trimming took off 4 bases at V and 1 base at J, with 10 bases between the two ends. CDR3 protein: CSATAHGQETQYF. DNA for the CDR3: TGCAGTGCTACCGCACACGGCCAAGAGACCCAGTACTTC.

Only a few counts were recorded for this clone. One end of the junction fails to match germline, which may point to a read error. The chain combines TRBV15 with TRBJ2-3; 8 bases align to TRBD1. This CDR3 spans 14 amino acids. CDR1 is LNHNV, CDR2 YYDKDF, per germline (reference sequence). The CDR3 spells CATSRGTGTGTQYF. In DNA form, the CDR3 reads TGTGCCACAAGCAGAGGGACAGGCACAGGTACGCAGTATTTT.

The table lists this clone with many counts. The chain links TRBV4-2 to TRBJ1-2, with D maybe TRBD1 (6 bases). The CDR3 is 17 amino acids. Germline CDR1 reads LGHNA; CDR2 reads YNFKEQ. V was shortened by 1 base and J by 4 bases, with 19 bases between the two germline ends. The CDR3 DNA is TGTGCCAGCAGCCAAGTGGATTCAGGGGCGGTCGGCTATGGCTACACCTTC. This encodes CASSQVDSGAVGYGYTF.

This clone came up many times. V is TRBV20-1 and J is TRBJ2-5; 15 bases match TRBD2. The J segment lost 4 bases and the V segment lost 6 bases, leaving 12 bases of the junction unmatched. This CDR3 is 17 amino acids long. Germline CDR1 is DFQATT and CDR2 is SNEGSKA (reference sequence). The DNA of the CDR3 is TGCAGTGCCGGAGGGACTAGCGGGAGGAGTTTGTCAGAGACCCAGTACTTC. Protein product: CSAGGTSGRSLSETQYF.

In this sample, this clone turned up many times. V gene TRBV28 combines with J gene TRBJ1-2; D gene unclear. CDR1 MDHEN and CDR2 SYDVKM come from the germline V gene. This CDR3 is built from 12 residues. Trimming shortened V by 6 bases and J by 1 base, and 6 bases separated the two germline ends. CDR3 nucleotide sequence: TGTGCCAGCAGGGGGTTTAACTATGGCTACACCTTC. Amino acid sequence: CASRGFNYGYTF.

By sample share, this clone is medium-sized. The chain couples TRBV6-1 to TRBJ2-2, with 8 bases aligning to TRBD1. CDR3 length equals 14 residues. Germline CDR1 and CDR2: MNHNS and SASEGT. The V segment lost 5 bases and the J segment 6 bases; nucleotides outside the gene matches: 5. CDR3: CASSRQGRAGELFF. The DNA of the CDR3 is TGTGCCAGCAGTCGACAGGGGCGGGCCGGGGAGCTGTTTTTT.

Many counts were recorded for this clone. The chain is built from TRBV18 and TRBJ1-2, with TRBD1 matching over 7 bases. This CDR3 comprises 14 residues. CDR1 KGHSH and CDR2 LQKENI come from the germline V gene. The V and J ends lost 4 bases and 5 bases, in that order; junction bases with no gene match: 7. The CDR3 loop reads CASSHYRDSYGYTF. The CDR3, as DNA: TGTGCCAGCTCACACTACCGGGACAGTTATGGCTACACCTTC.

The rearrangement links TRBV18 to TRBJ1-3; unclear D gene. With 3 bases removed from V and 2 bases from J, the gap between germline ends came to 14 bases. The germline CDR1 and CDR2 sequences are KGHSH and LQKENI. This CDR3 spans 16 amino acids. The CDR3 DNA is TGTGCCAGCTCACCGGCAGTATTCCGAGCTGGAAACACCATATATTTT. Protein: CASSPAVFRAGNTIYF.

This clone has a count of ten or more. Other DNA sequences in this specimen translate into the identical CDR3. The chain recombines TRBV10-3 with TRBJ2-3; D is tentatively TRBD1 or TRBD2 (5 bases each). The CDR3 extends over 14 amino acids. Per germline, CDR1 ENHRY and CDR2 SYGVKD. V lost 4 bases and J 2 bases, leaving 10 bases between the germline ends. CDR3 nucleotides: TGTGCCATCAGTGGACGGGGCCACACAGATACGCAGTATTTT. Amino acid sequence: CAISGRGHTDTQYF.

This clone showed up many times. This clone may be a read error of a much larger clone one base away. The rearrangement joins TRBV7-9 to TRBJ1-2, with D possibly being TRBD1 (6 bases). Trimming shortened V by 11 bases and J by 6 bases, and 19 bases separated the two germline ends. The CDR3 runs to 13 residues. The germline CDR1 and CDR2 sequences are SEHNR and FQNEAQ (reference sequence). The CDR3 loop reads CAPRVQGNDGYTF. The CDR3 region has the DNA TGTGCCCCCCGCGTACAGGGAAATGATGGCTACACCTTC.

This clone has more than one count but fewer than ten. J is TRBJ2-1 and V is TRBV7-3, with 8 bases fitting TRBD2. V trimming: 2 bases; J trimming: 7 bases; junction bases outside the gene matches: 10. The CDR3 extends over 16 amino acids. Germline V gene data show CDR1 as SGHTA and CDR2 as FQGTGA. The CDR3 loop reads CASSLSAGVSKNEQFF. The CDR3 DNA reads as TGTGCCAGCAGCTTATCAGCGGGAGTATCCAAAAATGAGCAGTTCTTC. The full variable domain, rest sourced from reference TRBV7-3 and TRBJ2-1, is GAGVSQTPSNKVTEKGKYVELRCDPISGHTALYWYRQSLGQGPEFLIYFQGTGAADDSGLPNDRFFAVRPEGSVSTLKIQRTERGDSAVYLCASSLSAGVSKNEQFFGPGTRLTVL.

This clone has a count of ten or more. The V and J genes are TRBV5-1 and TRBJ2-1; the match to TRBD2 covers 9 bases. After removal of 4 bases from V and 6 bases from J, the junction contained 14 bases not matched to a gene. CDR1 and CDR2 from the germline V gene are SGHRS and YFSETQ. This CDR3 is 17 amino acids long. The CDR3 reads CASSPTLFSGSGNEQFF. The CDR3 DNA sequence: TGCGCCAGCAGCCCCACCCTTTTTAGCGGGAGCGGCAATGAGCAGTTCTTC.

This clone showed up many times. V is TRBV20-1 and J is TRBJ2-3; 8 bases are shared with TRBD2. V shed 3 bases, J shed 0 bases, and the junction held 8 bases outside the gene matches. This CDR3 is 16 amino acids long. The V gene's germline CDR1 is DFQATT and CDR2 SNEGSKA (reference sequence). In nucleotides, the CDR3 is TGCAGTGCTAGGGGGGCCGGCGGGAGGAGCACAGATACGCAGTATTTT. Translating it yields CSARGAGGRSTDTQYF.

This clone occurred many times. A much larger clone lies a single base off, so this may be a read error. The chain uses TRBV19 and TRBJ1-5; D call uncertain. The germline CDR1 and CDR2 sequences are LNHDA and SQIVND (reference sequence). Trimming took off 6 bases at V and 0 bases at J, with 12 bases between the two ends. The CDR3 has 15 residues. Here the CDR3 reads CASRMDANSNQPQHF. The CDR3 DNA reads TGTGCCAGTAGGATGGACGCAAATAGCAATCAGCCCCAGCATTTT.

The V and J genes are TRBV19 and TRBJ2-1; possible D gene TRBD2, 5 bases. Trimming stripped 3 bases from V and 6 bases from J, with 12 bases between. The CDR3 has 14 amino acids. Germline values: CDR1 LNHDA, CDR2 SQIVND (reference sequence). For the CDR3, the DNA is TGTGCCAGTAGTATTAGCTGGACTGGCAATGAGCAGTTCTTC. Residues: CASSISWTGNEQFF.

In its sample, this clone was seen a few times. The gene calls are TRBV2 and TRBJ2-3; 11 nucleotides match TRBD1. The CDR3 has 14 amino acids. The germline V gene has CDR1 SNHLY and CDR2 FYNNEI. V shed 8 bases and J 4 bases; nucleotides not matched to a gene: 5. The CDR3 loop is CASAPGQGADTQYF. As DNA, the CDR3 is TGTGCCAGCGCTCCGGGACAGGGGGCAGATACGCAGTATTTT.